This TCR beta chain was identified in a study of cytomegalovirus exposure and HLA in healthy donors. The overall study: In terms of ancestry, the Caucasian-associated cluster contained 75% to 85% of the 300 to 400 genotyped donors. Study outcomes and limitations: In vitro, a few CMV-associated chains proved specific for CMV antigens. Several of the most significant clusters appeared, in a later analysis, to be linked to common viral pathogens. Using a false discovery rate of 0.05, a later analysis showed that 16,951 TCR beta sequences were associated with HLA alleles.

The study ran its PCR with 60 Vbeta and 13 Jbeta primers. TCRdb's table, derived via immunoSEQ multiplex PCR, lists solely in-frame clones and lacks some. The sample carries under 150,000 clones, around three quarters recorded once. Comments on this clone: Its specificity is unknown.

Trimming took off 1 base at V and 4 bases at J, with 13 bases between the two ends. Germline V gene lookup returns CDR1 SGHTA and CDR2 FQGNSA. CDR3 length equals 15 residues. The TCR originated in a man aged 40-55 years in good health and CMV-seropositive. The material sequenced was PBMCs. The chain combines TRBV7-2 with TRBJ1-2, with TRBD1 as a possible D gene (5 bases). CDR3 protein: CASSLGADSTYGYTF. CDR3 in DNA: TGTGCCAGCAGCTTAGGGGCCGACAGCACCTATGGCTACACCTTC.